This T cell receptor (beta chain) comes out of a study of vaccination and CD4 T cells after COVID-19. In the study overall: The post-COVID samples were taken a median around 100 days after diagnosis, anywhere from 35 to 161.

Findings of the study overall: Among reactive clones from convalescent patients, a median around 84% appeared only post-vaccination. The great majority, 304 of 307 vaccine-specific clones, proved spike mono-reactive in convalescent patients.

Treatment indicated: roughly 11-day PBMC culture with coronavirus spike peptide pools or control peptides (ViraFEST assay). PCR positivity was dated March to December 2020, before US Alpha, Beta and Delta variants. The CDR3 loop spans 13 amino acids. Trimming shortened V by 3 bases and J by 7 bases, and 12 bases separated the two germline ends. Per the germline V gene, CDR1 is SGHTA and CDR2 is FQGNSA. Sequencing of the DNA from cultured CD4+ T cells was carried out with the Oncomine TCR Beta short-read assay. One entry per CDR3 protein, called by TCRdb with MiXCR from the PCR reads. The repertoire holds some 15,000 distinct CDR3 sequences, with about three quarters as singletons. This clonotype has a handful of counts. Its target is not known.

The clonotype comes from a human donor who had recovered from COVID-19. Sequencing was done on a sample of CD4+ T cells from blood, cultured in vitro. V and J are TRBV7-2 and TRBJ2-5, with TRBD2 as a possible D gene (6 bases). CDR3 sequence reads: CASSFTSIGTQYF. Written as DNA, the CDR3 is TGTGCCAGCAGCTTTACTAGCATTGGGACCCAGTACTTC.